This entry lists 4 T cell receptor beta chains sequenced from one sample in a study of blood T cells in healthy people across ages. Using a J-beta primer mix together with a sample-barcoded 5' primer, a second PCR was run for roughly 7 to 11 cycles. TCRdb itself ran the 5' RACE reads through MiXCR, one entry per CDR3 protein. The sample records about 840,000 distinct CDR3 sequences, 25% to 35% being singletons. These data were likewise used in another study, on T cells of mothers and their children.

Sequenced input: blood. Receptors originate from a woman aged 40 to 50 in good health.

About this clonotype itself: At one end, the junction sequence differs from germline, possibly due to a read error. The chain recombines TRBV3-1 with TRBJ1-3, with D uncertain. Per the germline V gene, CDR1 is LGHDT and CDR2 is YNNKEL (reference sequence). CDR3 length equals 12 residues. CDR3 sequence: CAGSRIANTIYF. Written as DNA, the CDR3 is TGTGCCGGCAGCCGGATTGCGAACACCATATATTTT.

The J gene is TRBJ1-2, the V gene TRBV7-3, with a possible D match to TRBD1 (6 bases). The CDR3 contains 18 residues. Deletions cut 2 bases from V and 4 bases from J, with 23 bases between. Germline CDR1 reads SGHTA; CDR2 reads FQGTGA. The DNA of the CDR3 is TGTGCCAGCAGCTTATCTTATGGGGCAGGGGTTGAAAGCTATGGCTACACCTTC. This gives the protein CASSLSYGAGVESYGYTF.

The table lists this clonotype with many counts. The gene calls are TRBV15 and TRBJ2-4; no clear D. CDR1 is LNHNV, CDR2 YYDKDF, per germline (reference sequence). The CDR3 runs to 13 residues. V was trimmed by 8 bases and J by 0 bases, leaving 8 bases between them. CDR3: CATGTLAKNIQYF. As DNA, the CDR3 is TGTGCCACCGGAACACTAGCCAAAAACATTCAGTACTTC.

The rearrangement links TRBV7-2 to TRBJ2-3; 9 bases agree with TRBD2. Germline-derived CDR1 and CDR2 are SGHTA and FQGNSA. Trimming at V came to 4 bases and at J to 3 bases, leaving 8 bases not matched to a gene. This CDR3 region has 16 residues. Here the CDR3 reads CASSWRGGGPTDTQYF. DNA for the CDR3: TGTGCCAGCAGCTGGCGGGGGGGCGGTCCAACAGATACGCAGTATTTT.